Listed below are T cell receptor beta chains from one sample, sequenced in a study of blood T cell repertoires in COVID-19. The data were produced by immunoSEQ multiplex PCR, yet TCRdb's version contains in-frame clones alone and is incomplete. The data show some 250,000 clones, roughly 79% seen once. What was sequenced was peripheral blood. These receptors were obtained from a woman older than 75 with COVID-19, enrolled during active disease. Each CDR3 is given with its conserved first and last residue. A D gene is named only where the DNA matches it firmly. Expanded clones get a size class; other rows say once, few or many, or leave the size out.

j_call d_call clone_size v_call cdr3_nt cdr3_aa
TRBJ2-7 TRBD2 . TRBV11-2 TGTGCCAGCAGCCTGGGACTAGCCTACGAGCAGTACTTC CASSLGLAYEQYF
TRBJ2-2 . . TRBV29-1 TGCAGCGCTGCAGGGGTCGGGGCCGGGGAGCTGTTTTTT CSAAGVGAGELFF
TRBJ1-1 TRBD1 . TRBV6-6 TGTGCCAGCATCTTACAGGGGAAAACTGAAGCTTTCTTT CASILQGKTEAFF
TRBJ1-5 . . TRBV28 TGTGCCAGCACGGCAGGGGGCAATCAGCCCCAGCATTTT CASTAGGNQPQHF
TRBJ1-5 TRBD1 . TRBV19 TGTGCCAGTAGTTCCCCGGACAGGGTTCAGCCCCAGCATTTT CASSSPDRVQPQHF
TRBJ1-2 . . TRBV7-2 TGTGCCAGCAGCGTAAGAAAGAGCCTCTATGGCTACACCTTC CASSVRKSLYGYTF
TRBJ1-2 TRBD1 . TRBV28 TGTGCCAGCAGTTCGTACAGGGGAATTGACTATGGCTACACCTTC CASSSYRGIDYGYTF
TRBJ1-2 . . TRBV20-1 TGCAGTGCCCCGGGAGGGGATGGCTACACCTTC CSAPGGDGYTF
TRBJ2-2 . . TRBV5-1 TGCGCCAGCAGCACCAGACAGATTAACACCGGGGAGCTGTTTTTT CASSTRQINTGELFF
TRBJ1-2 . . TRBV6-5 TGTGCCATCATACTCCCTAACTATGGCTACACCTTC CAIILPNYGYTF
TRBJ1-1 . many TRBV2 TGTGCCGTTGGAGTGGGGGGACTAGACACTGAAGCTTTCTTT CAVGVGGLDTEAFF
TRBJ2-2 . . TRBV5-1 . CASSSSGAFRFGELFF
TRBJ2-4 TRBD1 . TRBV7-2 TGTGCCAGCAGCTTTGGACCGGGACAGAAAAACATTCAGTACTTC CASSFGPGQKNIQYF
TRBJ1-2 TRBD1 . TRBV19 TGTGCCAGTAGCACGGGACAGGGGACGGGCTACACCTTC CASSTGQGTGYTF
TRBJ2-1 TRBD2 . TRBV3-1/TRBV3-2 TGTGCCAGCAGCCATACTAGCGGGAGTGTTAATGAGCAGTTCTTC CASSHTSGSVNEQFF
TRBJ1-1 TRBD1 . TRBV5-4 TGTGCCAGCAGCTTGTTCCAGGGGGCGCGGGACACTGAAGCTTTCTTT CASSLFQGARDTEAFF
TRBJ2-3 . . TRBV29-1 TGCAGCGTTGCTGAAAGTCGGGTCAGTGGGCAGTATTTT CSVAESRVSGQYF
TRBJ2-4 TRBD1 . TRBV28 TGTGCCAGCAGTCCTGGGGGGACAGGGGGTCGGAGGGTTCAGTACTTC CASSPGGTGGRRVQYF
TRBJ2-2 . . TRBV20-1 TGCAGTGCTAGCAGGACCGGGGAGCTGTTTTTT CSASRTGELFF
TRBJ2-2 . . TRBV5-1 TGCGCCAGCAGCTCTCTCGGCGGAAAGAACACCGGGGAGCTGTTTTTT CASSSLGGKNTGELFF
TRBJ1-6 . . TRBV2 TGTGCCAGCAGTGAAAGGGGTAGCTCCTATAATTCACCCCTCCACTTT CASSERGSSYNSPLHF
TRBJ1-2 . . TRBV18 TGTGCCAGCTCACCACCGACGGGATCGCATGGCTACACCTTC CASSPPTGSHGYTF
TRBJ1-2 . . TRBV6-4 TGTGCCAGCAGCGCTACAGGGCAGAGTTCCTATGGCTACACCTTC CASSATGQSSYGYTF
TRBJ1-2 . . TRBV4-1 TGCGCCAGCAGCCAAGTGGACAGCGGCGGCTATGGCTACACCTTC CASSQVDSGGYGYTF
TRBJ1-1 . few TRBV9 TGTGCCAGCAGCGTAGATGGAGGGATGAACACTGAAGCTTTCTTT CASSVDGGMNTEAFF
TRBJ1-1 TRBD1 . TRBV29-1 TGCAGCGTTGGGGGCGGACAGGGGTTAGCAGCTTTCTTT CSVGGGQGLAAFF
TRBJ1-6 . . TRBV28 TGTGCCAGCAGTTTAGGGCAGGGAAATTCACCCCTCCACTTT CASSLGQGNSPLHF
TRBJ1-3 TRBD1 few TRBV28 TGTGCCAGCACAAAGGGGGCTCTGGGAGGAAACACCATATATTTT CASTKGALGGNTIYF
TRBJ2-7 . . TRBV19 TGTGCCAGTAGTCCAGACTACCTTGGGGACGAGCAGTACTTC CASSPDYLGDEQYF
TRBJ1-2 TRBD1 . TRBV5-6 TGTGCCAGCAGCTATACCCAGGGGGGCGGCGACTATGGCTACACCTTC CASSYTQGGGDYGYTF
TRBJ1-3 TRBD1 . TRBV5-1 TGCGCCAGCAGCTTGCGAGGGGGCACTGGAAACACCATATATTTT CASSLRGGTGNTIYF
TRBJ2-1 TRBD2 . TRBV20-1 TGCAGTGCTAGTCCCAGCGGGAGGGCCAAAGATGAGCAGTTCTTC CSASPSGRAKDEQFF
TRBJ2-1 TRBD1 once TRBV6-5 TGTGCCAGCAGTCCGACAGGGTACGAGCAGTTCTTC CASSPTGYEQFF
TRBJ1-6 . . TRBV30 TGTGCCTGGAGATCGAGAGTCTCAAATTCACCCCTCCACTTT CAWRSRVSNSPLHF
TRBJ2-1 TRBD2 once TRBV28 TGTGCCAGCAGTAGCGGGAGGGCGTTCCGTGAGCAGTTCTTC CASSSGRAFREQFF
TRBJ1-1 TRBD1 . TRBV28 TGTGCCAGCCCCCCCTTGAGCGGGGACAGGGAGACTGAAGCTTTCTTT CASPPLSGDRETEAFF
TRBJ2-1 . few TRBV5-1 TGCGCCAGCAGCTTCAGGCCGGTCAATGAGCAGTTCTTC CASSFRPVNEQFF
TRBJ1-1 TRBD1 . TRBV18 TGTGCCAGCTCACCTAGACAGGGAGGGAACACTGAAGCTTTCTTT CASSPRQGGNTEAFF
TRBJ1-2 . . TRBV24-1 TGTGCCACCAGTGACTGGGGGGACTATGGCTACACCTTC CATSDWGDYGYTF
TRBJ2-5 . . TRBV19 TGTGCCAGTAGTTCGAACAGGCAAGAGACCCAGTACTTC CASSSNRQETQYF
TRBJ2-1 TRBD2 . TRBV7-9 TGTGCCAGCAGCCCCTGGACTAGCGGGAACAATGAGCAGTTCTTC CASSPWTSGNNEQFF
TRBJ1-1 . . TRBV15 TGTGCCACCAGCAGAGTCCCGGGGAGAGGTGAAGCTTTCTTT CATSRVPGRGEAFF
TRBJ2-5 TRBD1 . TRBV2 TGTGCCAGCAGTGCACAGGGGGTAGGAGAGACCCAGTACTTC CASSAQGVGETQYF
TRBJ1-4 . few TRBV27 TGTGCCAGCACCCCACGAGGAGCAACTAATGAAAAACTGTTTTTT CASTPRGATNEKLFF
TRBJ2-5 TRBD2 once TRBV5-1 TGCGCCAGCAGCCGCGGGGGGTACCAAGAGACCCAGTACTTC CASSRGGYQETQYF
TRBJ1-5 . . TRBV6-5 TGTGCCAGCAGTTTGCAGGGAAATCAGCCCCAGCATTTT CASSLQGNQPQHF
TRBJ2-7 . . TRBV6-5 TGTGCCAGCGGACAGAACTACGAGCAGTACTTC CASGQNYEQYF